Reported below is one T cell receptor beta chain. The antigen is not known. This specimen comes from a study of somatic mutations in cytotoxic T cells in rheumatoid arthritis. On the study more broadly: Patient blood, approximately 31 ml in EDTA, was obtained immediately after diagnosis and prior to the start of any treatment.

This table comes from immunoSEQ multiplex PCR, and its TCRdb copy is limited to in-frame clones, with some not included. The table shows under 20,000 clones, with 85% occurring only once. Study results and caveats: Rheumatoid arthritis patients and age-matched healthy controls showed no significant difference in CD8+ T-cell clonality. A single CD8+ clone exceeded 20% of CD8+ cells in 8 of 65 patients.

V lost 0 bases to trimming and J lost 6 bases, with 5 bases between them. Germline V gene data show CDR1 as DFQATT and CDR2 as SNEGSKA (reference sequence). The CDR3 sequence is 11 residues long. Sequencing was carried out using CD8+ T cells sorted from blood. The V call is TRBV20-1, the J call TRBJ1-2, with unresolved D. This TCR came from a woman aged 40-49 years with rheumatoid arthritis. The CDR3 spells CSAREGHGYTF. The CDR3 DNA follows: TGCAGTGCTAGAGAGGGCCATGGCTACACCTTC.